This TCR beta chain was sequenced in a study of T-cell memory formation after mild COVID-19. Study-level background: Largely, TCR clusters stayed within a single donor. Findings and limits, study-wide: Clones contracting over day 15 to 85 were CD4/CD8 balanced, with later expanders leaning CD4+. Some SARS-CoV-2-responding clones were already detected in memory before infection.

Regarding this clonotype: The antigen is undetermined.

TCRdb independently ran MiXCR on the 5' RACE reads; one entry per CDR3 protein. The table has roughly 500,000 distinct CDR3 sequences, roughly 22% seen once. V was clipped by 0 bases and J by 2 bases, with 10 bases between them. Germline-derived CDR1 and CDR2 are MNHEY and SVGAGI. This CDR3 comprises 15 residues. This receptor was obtained from an adult woman who had mild COVID-19 (a few samples of this study predate the infection). Cell type and time point are not known. The chain couples TRBV6-5 to TRBJ2-5; tentative D call: TRBD1 (6 bases). Sequencing was carried out using PBMCs or a T cell subset sorted from them (not recorded which). Here the CDR3 DNA reads TGTGCCAGCAGTTACTCGGACAGTCTACAAGAGACCCAGTACTTC. Translated: CASSYSDSLQETQYF.